The 6 T cell receptor beta chains presented below share a single source sample, sequenced in a study of T cells expressing NK-cell markers. TCRdb reanalyzed the 5' RACE reads and collapses them to one entry per CDR3 protein, without DNA. Its clone listing holds around 260,000 distinct CDR3 sequences. Source material: blood T cells: a sorted CD56 or NKG2C T cell subset, CD4+ or CD8+ T cells, or bulk PBMC T cells (not recorded which). These receptors were collected from a woman between 18 and 70 years old in good health.

The V call is TRBV20-1, the J call TRBJ2-3; there is no DNA to check the TCRdb D call of TRBD2. The CDR3 is 14 residues long. Germline lookup yields CDR1 DFQATT and CDR2 SNEGSKA (reference sequence). The CDR3 sequence is CSAPPSGSTDTQYF.

The chain uses TRBV28 and TRBJ2-5; TCRdb outputs TRBD1, but without DNA this stays unchecked. The germline CDR1 and CDR2 sequences are MDHEN and SYDVKM. The CDR3 consists of 16 residues. The CDR3 sequence is CASSLDRGYVRGTQYF.

The chain combines TRBV9 with TRBJ2-5; TCRdb designates TRBD1, a call that cannot be tested without DNA. The CDR3 loop spans 17 amino acids. CDR1 and CDR2 from the germline V gene are SGDLS and YYNGEE. Here the CDR3 reads CASSPREGGRGRETQYF.

The V gene is TRBV11-2, the J gene TRBJ1-2; the D call from TCRdb, TRBD1, cannot be confirmed without DNA. CDR1 and CDR2 (germline): SGHAT, FQNNGV. CDR3 size: 15 residues. This CDR3 is CASSSRTGVDYGYTF.

The gene calls are TRBV5-4 and TRBJ1-4; without DNA, the TCRdb call of TRBD1 cannot be checked. The germline CDR1 and CDR2 sequences are SGHNT and YYREEE (reference sequence). The CDR3 totals 16 residues. Here the CDR3 reads CASSLAGRTRNEKLFF. Full variable domain (rest looked up from reference TRBV5-4 and TRBJ1-4): ETGVTQSPTHLIKTRGQQVTLRCSSQSGHNTVSWYQQALGQGPQFIFQYYREEENGRGNFPPRFSGLQFPNYSSELNVNALELDDSALYLCASSLAGRTRNEKLFFGSGTQLSVL.

The rearrangement joins TRBV7-9 to TRBJ2-1; TCRdb designates TRBD1, a call that cannot be tested without DNA. From germline, CDR1 is SEHNR and CDR2 FQNEAQ (reference sequence). The CDR3 has 19 amino acids. CDR3 sequence: CASSPQLVRAGQAGNEQFF.